A single sample gave rise to the 28 T cell receptor beta chains below, sequenced in a study of cytomegalovirus exposure and HLA in healthy donors. 60 Vbeta and 13 Jbeta primers were used in PCR. Generated by immunoSEQ multiplex PCR, the TCRdb table keeps only in-frame clones and is missing some. The sample holds 100,000 to 150,000 clones, roughly four fifths seen once. The material sequenced was PBMCs. The receptors originated from a woman aged 40 to 55 in good health and CMV-seropositive.

The chain employs TRBV6-5 and TRBJ2-1; D uncertain. The CDR3 sequence is 15 residues long. Germline assignment: CDR1 MNHEY and CDR2 SVGAGI. The V end was cut by 4 bases, the J end by 8 bases, with 18 bases between. The CDR3 sequence is CASSSRRAQMDEQFF. The CDR3, as DNA: TGTGCCAGCAGTTCACGCCGAGCTCAAATGGATGAGCAGTTCTTC.

This chain links TRBV19 with TRBJ2-7, with 7 bases that match TRBD2. CDR1 and CDR2 (germline): LNHDA, SQIVND (reference sequence). The CDR3 loop spans 16 amino acids. V was pared by 3 bases and J by 0 bases, with 8 bases of the junction left unmatched. The CDR3 spells CASSIRGDFHSYEQYF. In DNA, the CDR3 is TGTGCCAGTAGTATCCGGGGGGACTTCCACTCCTACGAGCAGTACTTC.

This clone was seen just once. The CDR3, as DNA: TGCAGCGTTATAGCGGGAGACGTCATTCAGTACTTC. This sequence encodes CSVIAGDVIQYF. The chain has TRBV29-1 and TRBJ2-4, with 9 bases matching TRBD2. Germline CDR1 reads SQVTM; CDR2 reads ANQGSEA. The CDR3 contains 12 residues. V shed 5 bases and J 9 bases; nucleotides not matched to a gene: 5.

This clone appeared a few times. The rearrangement uses TRBV5-4 and TRBJ2-5, with D possibly TRBD1 on 5 matching bases. The CDR3 consists of 15 residues. CDR1 is SGHNT and CDR2 is YYREEE in the germline V gene (reference sequence). V was pared by 4 bases and J by 3 bases, with 16 bases between. CDR3 in DNA: TGTGCCAGCAGCCCTGGGGCACAGGTAGAAGAGACCCAGTACTTC. Translation: CASSPGAQVEETQYF.

This chain joins TRBV6-5 and TRBJ2-2, with D perhaps TRBD2 (5 bases). V was trimmed by 8 bases and J by 7 bases, leaving 17 bases between them. The CDR3 runs 14 residues. The germline gives CDR1 MNHEY, CDR2 SVGAGI. The chain's CDR3 is CASRRFTSVGELFF. The CDR3 nucleotides are TGTGCCAGCCGAAGGTTCACTAGTGTCGGGGAGCTGTTTTTT.

This chain links TRBV28 with TRBJ2-1; 8 nucleotides line up with TRBD2. CDR3 size: 15 residues. Germline CDR1 reads MDHEN; CDR2 reads SYDVKM. Unmatched junction bases numbered 6, after V lost 6 bases and J lost 2 bases. The CDR3 loop is CASRTAGAAYNEQFF. CDR3 nucleotide sequence: TGTGCCAGCAGAACAGCGGGAGCCGCCTACAATGAGCAGTTCTTC.

The gene calls are TRBV25-1 and TRBJ2-5; no definite D call. Germline-derived CDR1 and CDR2 are MGHDK and SYGVNS. V was trimmed by 3 bases and J by 4 bases, leaving 12 bases between them. The CDR3 runs 14 residues. The CDR3 DNA is TGTGCCAGCAGTGAGCAGAAACCCCCAGAGACCCAGTACTTC. Its translation: CASSEQKPPETQYF.

The V call is TRBV30, the J call TRBJ2-1, with 12 nucleotides matching TRBD1. CDR3 length: 13 residues. Germline CDR1 and CDR2: GTSNPN and SVGIG (reference sequence). The V and J ends lost 4 bases and 13 bases, in that order; junction bases with no gene match: 8. Here the CDR3 reads CAWNVGDRGLQFF. Here the CDR3 DNA reads TGTGCCTGGAATGTAGGGGACAGGGGGCTCCAGTTCTTC.

CDR3 loop: CASQGQYEQYF. CDR3 bases: TGCGCCAGCCAAGGACAGTACGAGCAGTACTTC. This sequence joins TRBV5-1 and TRBJ2-5, with TRBD1 as a possible D gene (6 bases). With the DNA end fitting TRBJ2-7 better, the J assignment may be wrong. This CDR3 contains 11 residues. Germline CDR1 SGHRS, CDR2 YFSETQ.

The rearrangement joins TRBV11-1 to TRBJ2-5, with 10 bases matching TRBD1. V dropped 1 base and J dropped 12; count of bases not matched to a gene: 8. Germline V gene data show CDR1 as SGHAT and CDR2 as FQDESV (reference sequence). This CDR3 has 14 residues. The CDR3 DNA reads as TGTGCCAGCAGCTTAGATTACCGGGACAGGGGCAAGTACTTC. It translates to CASSLDYRDRGKYF.

The chain has TRBV5-5 and TRBJ2-7, with 7 bases matching TRBD1. V lost 4 bases to trimming and J lost 1 base; unmatched junction nucleotides: 11. The CDR3 is 16 residues long. CDR1 is SGHKS and CDR2 is YYEKEE in the germline V gene (reference sequence). CDR3 bases: TGTGCCAGCAGCAAGCAGACGACAGGGTGGTCCTACGAGCAGTACTTC. Translation: CASSKQTTGWSYEQYF.

The rearrangement joins TRBV2 to TRBJ1-3; 10 bases are shared with TRBD1. Germline V lookup: CDR1 SNHLY, CDR2 FYNNEI. The CDR3 is 14 residues long. With V trimmed by 5 bases and J by 7 bases, 5 bases remained unmatched. The chain's CDR3 is CASSLDRGLNTIYF. The CDR3 coding sequence is TGTGCCAGCAGTCTGGACAGGGGGTTGAACACCATATATTTT.

This clone appeared once. The CDR3 bases are TGTGCCAGCAGCTTGTGGGACAGGGATGGAAACACCATATATTTT. Its protein product is CASSLWDRDGNTIYF. The J gene is TRBJ1-3, the V gene TRBV5-4; TRBD1 agrees at 9 bases. V lost 1 base to trimming and J lost 3 bases; unmatched junction nucleotides: 2. Germline CDR1 is SGHNT and CDR2 is YYREEE (reference sequence). CDR3 size: 15 residues.

The V and J genes are TRBV6-1 and TRBJ2-7; 7 bases line up with TRBD1. Germline CDR1 is MNHNS and CDR2 is SASEGT. This CDR3 spans 14 amino acids. V dropped 5 bases and J dropped 1; count of bases not matched to a gene: 5. In DNA form, the CDR3 reads TGTGCCAGCAGTTTGACAGGGAATTCCTACGAGCAGTACTTC. It encodes CASSLTGNSYEQYF.

This clone was seen only once. J is TRBJ2-7 and V is TRBV9, with D tentatively TRBD2 (5 bases). The CDR3 is 14 amino acids. The germline V and J ends were trimmed by 0 bases and 2 bases, with 9 bases remaining between them. Per the germline V gene, CDR1 is SGDLS and CDR2 is YYNGEE. For the CDR3, the DNA is TGTGCCAGCAGCGTAGCTGAGGGTACCTACGAGCAGTACTTC. Protein product: CASSVAEGTYEQYF.

The V call is TRBV9, the J call TRBJ1-2; maybe TRBD1 (6 bases). The CDR3 covers 13 residues. V was cut by 4 bases and J by 7 bases, with 14 bases left in between. Per germline, CDR1 SGDLS and CDR2 YYNGEE. The CDR3, as DNA: TGTGCCAGCAGCCCCCGGACAGAAGTTGGCTACACCTTC. Translation gives CASSPRTEVGYTF.

The DNA of the CDR3 is TGTGCCAGCAGTTTACCGACAGGGGGGGCTAGCAATCAGCCCCAGCATTTT. Protein product: CASSLPTGGASNQPQHF. The rearrangement joins TRBV27 to TRBJ1-5; 9 bases are shared with TRBD1. The germline gives CDR1 MNHEY, CDR2 SMNVEV (reference sequence). The CDR3 has 17 amino acids. The V segment lost 2 bases and the J segment 0 bases; nucleotides outside the gene matches: 5.

CDR3 region: CASSPPGTSGNEQFF. The CDR3 DNA sequence: TGTGCCAGCAGCCCTCCCGGGACTAGCGGGAATGAGCAGTTCTTC. The rearrangement uses TRBV5-4 and TRBJ2-1, with 12 bases identical to TRBD2. Germline V gene sequence: CDR1 SGHNT, CDR2 YYREEE (reference sequence). CDR3 length: 15 amino acids. The ends lost 4 bases at V and 7 bases at J; junction bases unmatched: 6.

The V and J genes are TRBV9 and TRBJ2-7; 7 nucleotides line up with TRBD2. Germline V gene sequence: CDR1 SGDLS, CDR2 YYNGEE. The CDR3 extends over 15 amino acids. J was trimmed by 1 base and V by 4 bases; bases with no gene match: 8. The CDR3 spells CASSPPGRASYEQYF. The CDR3 DNA follows: TGTGCCAGCAGCCCCCCGGGGAGGGCATCCTACGAGCAGTACTTC.

Only one count was recorded for this clone. This rearrangement joins TRBV19 to TRBJ2-7; D is unclear. The V end was cut by 4 bases, the J end by 4 bases, with 5 bases between. The germline V gene has CDR1 LNHDA and CDR2 SQIVND (reference sequence). The CDR3 is 11 amino acids. The CDR3 region has the DNA TGTGCCAGTAGTAACTATTACGAGCAGTACTTC. Translation gives CASSNYYEQYF.

V is TRBV5-5 and J is TRBJ1-2; D possibly corresponds to TRBD1 (5 bases). V gave up 2 bases and J gave up 0 bases, with 11 bases separating them. This CDR3 has 15 residues. The V gene's germline CDR1 is SGHKS and CDR2 YYEKEE (reference sequence). CDR3 bases: TGTGCCAGCAGCTTACAGGACGGTGCTAACTATGGCTACACCTTC. Translation: CASSLQDGANYGYTF.

The gene calls are TRBV27 and TRBJ2-2; D uncertain. The CDR3 has 15 residues. CDR1 MNHEY and CDR2 SMNVEV come from the germline V gene (reference sequence). Trimming took 2 bases from V and 5 from J, leaving 12 bases between them. This CDR3 is CASSLGQASTGELFF. CDR3 bases: TGTGCCAGCAGTTTAGGGCAGGCCTCGACCGGGGAGCTGTTTTTT.

V usage is TRBV27 and J usage is TRBJ2-7; TRBD1 aligns across 9 bases. CDR1 and CDR2 (germline): MNHEY, SMNVEV (reference sequence). This CDR3 comprises 14 residues. Unmatched junction bases numbered 7, after V lost 6 bases and J lost 4 bases. In DNA form, the CDR3 reads TGTGCCAGCAGCCTACAGGGGGCGAAATACGAGCAGTACTTC. Amino acids: CASSLQGAKYEQYF.

J is TRBJ2-2 and V is TRBV5-4; 9 bases agree with TRBD1. CDR1 is SGHNT and CDR2 is YYREEE in the germline V gene (reference sequence). The CDR3 is 15 residues long. V gave up 0 bases and J gave up 7 bases; unmatched junction bases: 4. CDR3 protein: CASSLVQGAVGELFF. The CDR3 nucleotides are TGTGCCAGCAGCTTGGTACAGGGGGCTGTCGGGGAGCTGTTTTTT.

V gene TRBV14 combines with J gene TRBJ2-7; D might be TRBD2 (6 bases). Germline-derived CDR1 and CDR2 are SGHDN and FVKESK. The CDR3 length is 15 residues. The ends were cut back, 4 bases at V and 3 bases at J, with 16 bases in the middle. The CDR3 region is CASSPLGGRHYEQYF. The CDR3 DNA sequence: TGTGCCAGCAGCCCCCTGGGGGGAAGACACTACGAGCAGTACTTC.

The chain combines TRBV18 with TRBJ1-1; D is possibly TRBD1 (5 bases). This CDR3 region has 15 residues. The ends were cut back, 6 bases at V and 1 base at J, with 15 bases in the middle. Germline CDR1 is KGHSH and CDR2 is LQKENI. CDR3 nucleotide sequence: TGTGCCAGCTCCCTCGGGACTGTTGCGAACACTGAAGCTTTCTTT. It yields the protein CASSLGTVANTEAFF.

This clone was detected a few times. The chain carries TRBV13 and TRBJ2-7; D possibly corresponds to TRBD1 (6 bases). V lost 7 bases and J lost 1, with 14 bases in between. The germline V gene has CDR1 PRHDT and CDR2 FYEKMQ (reference sequence). The CDR3 runs 14 residues. Written as DNA, the CDR3 is TGTGCCAGCAAAGCGGACAGTGAGTCCTACGAGCAGTACTTC. It is translated as CASKADSESYEQYF.

The chain joins TRBV7-2 to TRBJ2-7; the match to TRBD1 covers 10 bases. V dropped 5 bases and J dropped 5; count of bases not matched to a gene: 9. The CDR3 runs to 15 residues. Germline V CDR1 and CDR2: SGHTA, FQGNSA. The DNA of the CDR3 is TGTGCCAGCAGCCGGGGACAGGGGTCGGTACACGAGCAGTACTTC. Translated, it gives CASSRGQGSVHEQYF.